This T cell receptor beta chain was obtained from a study of Graves' ophthalmopathy and Graves' hyperthyroidism. Study-level results: It was with approximately 69% sensitivity and around 75% specificity that the model predicted ophthalmopathy progression. Researchers report that a 13-signature model separated ophthalmopathy from stable hyperthyroidism, posting less than 90% sensitivity and about 80% specificity.

This clonotype has just a few counts. Its antigen is unknown. The authors amplified TCR beta CDR3 regions from RNA transcripts. The library came from an HTBI-primed first-round RT-PCR and a second-round multiplex PCR. TCRdb called the multiplex PCR reads again in MiXCR, with one record for every CDR3 protein. The sample shows a few hundred thousand distinct CDR3 sequences, roughly 40% of them seen only once. V lost 2 bases, J lost 0 bases, and 8 bases lay in between. The CDR3 runs to 14 residues. CDR1 and CDR2 from the germline V gene are LGHDT and YNNKEL (reference sequence). The chain carries TRBV3-1 and TRBJ2-7; D unclear. Sequenced material: peripheral blood or thyroid tissue (not recorded which). This sequence originates from an adult man with Graves' hyperthyroidism. CDR3 nucleotide sequence: TGTGCCAGCAGCCAATCCGGAACCTCCTACGAGCAGTACTTC. Translated: CASSQSGTSYEQYF.